This passage covers 6 T cell receptor beta chains from one sample sequenced in a study of T-cell reconstitution after alpha-beta-depleted transplantation in children listed by TCRdb under 2016. Library prep was done by PCR. The data were produced on an Illumina HiSeq 2500. Molecular barcoding was employed in the preparation of TCR libraries, with unique molecular identifiers being used to normalize TCRbeta repertoire quantification. TCRdb reran the public reads through fastp at Q25 and MiXCR, keeping productive beta chains. Duplicate CDR3 protein sequences are folded into a single record with the most common DNA and genes. Counted in this sample were under 850,000 distinct CDR3 sequences; over 10% of them appeared once. Clones ranked in the top ten supply roughly 0.84% of the sample. The sample's treatment or condition, from its label and the paper: allogeneic hematopoietic cell transplantation with graft depleted of TCRalphabeta T cells and CD19 B cells.

The sequenced sample was PBMCs, obtained before TCRalphabeta/CD19-depleted stem cell transplant. These receptors came from a girl aged 2-10 years with congenital amegakaryocytic thrombocytopenia, due to receive a stem cell transplant.

This clonotype came up many times. The chain has TRBV29-1 and TRBJ2-5, with D perhaps TRBD2 (5 bases). CDR1 is SQVTM, CDR2 ANQGSEA, per germline. There are 13 residues in the CDR3. V lost 7 bases and J lost 5, with 17 bases in between. The CDR3 here is CSAYVDGGETQYF. The CDR3 DNA follows: TGCAGCGCCTACGTGGACGGAGGCGAGACCCAGTACTTC.

The V call is TRBV13, the J call TRBJ1-1; D uncertain. The germline CDR1 and CDR2 sequences are PRHDT and FYEKMQ (reference sequence). The CDR3 is 11 amino acids. V was pared by 5 bases and J by 6 bases, with 7 bases between. CDR3 sequence: CASSKSAEAFF. The DNA for the CDR3 is TGTGCCAGCAGCAAATCGGCTGAAGCTTTCTTT.

This clonotype was seen many times. The V and J genes are TRBV11-2 and TRBJ2-7; tentative D call: TRBD2 (5 bases). Per germline, CDR1 SGHAT and CDR2 FQNNGV. V lost 0 bases and J 3 bases, leaving 12 bases between the germline ends. This CDR3 has 15 residues. The CDR3 here is CASSLDLGVFYEQYF. DNA for the CDR3: TGTGCCAGCAGCTTAGACTTGGGAGTATTCTACGAGCAGTACTTC.

This clonotype was detected ten times or more. This chain joins TRBV12-3 or TRBV12-4 and TRBJ1-2, with unresolved D. The CDR3 is 13 amino acids. The V and J ends lost 3 bases and 6 bases respectively, with 11 bases between them. CDR3 loop: CASSLGQFDGYTF. For the CDR3, the DNA is TGTGCCAGCAGTTTGGGCCAGTTCGATGGCTACACCTTC.

This clonotype was seen at least ten times. The chain combines TRBV5-1 with TRBJ2-5; possible D gene TRBD2, 6 bases. CDR3 length equals 16 residues. V was shortened by 1 base and J by 0 bases, with 13 bases between the two germline ends. Germline V gene data show CDR1 as SGHRS and CDR2 as YFSETQ. The CDR3 coding sequence is TGCGCCAGCAGCTTGCTATACGGCGGGAACCAAGAGACCCAGTACTTC. Translating it yields CASSLLYGGNQETQYF.

The rearrangement links TRBV4-1 to TRBJ1-2; D gene unclear. V shed 1 base and J shed 3 bases, with 12 bases lying between them. The CDR3 has 15 amino acids. Germline-derived CDR1 and CDR2 are MGHRA and YSYEKL. The CDR3, as DNA: TGCGCCAGCAGCCAAGTACAGCCAGTTGACTATGGCTACACCTTC. Protein: CASSQVQPVDYGYTF.